This T cell receptor beta chain was captured by sequencing in a study of cytomegalovirus exposure and HLA in healthy donors. Overall study findings and caveats: A further, later analysis showed that HLA-associated TCR beta chains (compared with equally common others) were more clonally expanded. As confirmed in vitro, a few CMV-associated chains were specific for CMV antigens. Across all donors, roughly uniform sequencing depth was an assumption of the presence/absence analyses.

The PCR had 60 Vbeta and 13 Jbeta primers. Clones were sequenced by immunoSEQ multiplex PCR, and TCRdb holds only the in-frame ones, with some missing. The data contain fewer than 130,000 clones, 55% to 75% of them seen just once; the ten biggest clones take up 3.8%. With respect to this clone: The antigen is unknown.

V gave up 4 bases and J gave up 6 bases, with 10 bases separating them. The CDR3 covers 12 residues. CDR1 is SGHKS, CDR2 YYEKEE, per germline (reference sequence). The genes are TRBV5-5 and TRBJ1-1, with a weak D call TRBD1 (5 bases). The receptor was derived from a man aged 25 to 45 in good health and CMV-seropositive. The sample taken for sequencing was PBMCs. CDR3 amino acids: CASSRARAEAFF. DNA for the CDR3: TGTGCCAGCAGCCGGGCCAGGGCTGAAGCTTTCTTT.